The following is a T cell receptor beta chain sequence with its context. Its antigen remains unidentified. The junction does not match germline at one end; this may be a read error. This sample's RNA came from whole unsorted tissue. This non-tumor lung sample came from over 3 cm beyond the tumor edge. This sample was included in a study of tumor and adjacent non-tumor tissue in lung cancer. Across the study: About 4.17 million productive TCRbeta reads were obtained per sample on average.

The library came from three nested PCR rounds adapted from ARM-PCR protocols. From the multiplex PCR reads, TCRdb called clonotypes with MiXCR, one entry per CDR3 protein. This sample has about 98,000 distinct CDR3 sequences, with more than 80% found just once. Germline CDR1 and CDR2: DFQATT and SNEGSKA (reference sequence). The CDR3 sequence is 14 residues long. Notes on the study in general: Tumor repertoires had a smaller top 100 clone share than normal lung.

The chain has TRBV20-1 and TRBJ2-7, with D perhaps TRBD1 (5 bases). The sample comprised distant non-tumor lung tissue. The origin of this receptor is a man aged 60 to 75 with small cell lung cancer. DNA for the CDR3: TGCAGTGTTAGAGATCAGAGCCTGGGGCACGAGCAGTACTTC. As protein: CSVRDQSLGHEQYF.